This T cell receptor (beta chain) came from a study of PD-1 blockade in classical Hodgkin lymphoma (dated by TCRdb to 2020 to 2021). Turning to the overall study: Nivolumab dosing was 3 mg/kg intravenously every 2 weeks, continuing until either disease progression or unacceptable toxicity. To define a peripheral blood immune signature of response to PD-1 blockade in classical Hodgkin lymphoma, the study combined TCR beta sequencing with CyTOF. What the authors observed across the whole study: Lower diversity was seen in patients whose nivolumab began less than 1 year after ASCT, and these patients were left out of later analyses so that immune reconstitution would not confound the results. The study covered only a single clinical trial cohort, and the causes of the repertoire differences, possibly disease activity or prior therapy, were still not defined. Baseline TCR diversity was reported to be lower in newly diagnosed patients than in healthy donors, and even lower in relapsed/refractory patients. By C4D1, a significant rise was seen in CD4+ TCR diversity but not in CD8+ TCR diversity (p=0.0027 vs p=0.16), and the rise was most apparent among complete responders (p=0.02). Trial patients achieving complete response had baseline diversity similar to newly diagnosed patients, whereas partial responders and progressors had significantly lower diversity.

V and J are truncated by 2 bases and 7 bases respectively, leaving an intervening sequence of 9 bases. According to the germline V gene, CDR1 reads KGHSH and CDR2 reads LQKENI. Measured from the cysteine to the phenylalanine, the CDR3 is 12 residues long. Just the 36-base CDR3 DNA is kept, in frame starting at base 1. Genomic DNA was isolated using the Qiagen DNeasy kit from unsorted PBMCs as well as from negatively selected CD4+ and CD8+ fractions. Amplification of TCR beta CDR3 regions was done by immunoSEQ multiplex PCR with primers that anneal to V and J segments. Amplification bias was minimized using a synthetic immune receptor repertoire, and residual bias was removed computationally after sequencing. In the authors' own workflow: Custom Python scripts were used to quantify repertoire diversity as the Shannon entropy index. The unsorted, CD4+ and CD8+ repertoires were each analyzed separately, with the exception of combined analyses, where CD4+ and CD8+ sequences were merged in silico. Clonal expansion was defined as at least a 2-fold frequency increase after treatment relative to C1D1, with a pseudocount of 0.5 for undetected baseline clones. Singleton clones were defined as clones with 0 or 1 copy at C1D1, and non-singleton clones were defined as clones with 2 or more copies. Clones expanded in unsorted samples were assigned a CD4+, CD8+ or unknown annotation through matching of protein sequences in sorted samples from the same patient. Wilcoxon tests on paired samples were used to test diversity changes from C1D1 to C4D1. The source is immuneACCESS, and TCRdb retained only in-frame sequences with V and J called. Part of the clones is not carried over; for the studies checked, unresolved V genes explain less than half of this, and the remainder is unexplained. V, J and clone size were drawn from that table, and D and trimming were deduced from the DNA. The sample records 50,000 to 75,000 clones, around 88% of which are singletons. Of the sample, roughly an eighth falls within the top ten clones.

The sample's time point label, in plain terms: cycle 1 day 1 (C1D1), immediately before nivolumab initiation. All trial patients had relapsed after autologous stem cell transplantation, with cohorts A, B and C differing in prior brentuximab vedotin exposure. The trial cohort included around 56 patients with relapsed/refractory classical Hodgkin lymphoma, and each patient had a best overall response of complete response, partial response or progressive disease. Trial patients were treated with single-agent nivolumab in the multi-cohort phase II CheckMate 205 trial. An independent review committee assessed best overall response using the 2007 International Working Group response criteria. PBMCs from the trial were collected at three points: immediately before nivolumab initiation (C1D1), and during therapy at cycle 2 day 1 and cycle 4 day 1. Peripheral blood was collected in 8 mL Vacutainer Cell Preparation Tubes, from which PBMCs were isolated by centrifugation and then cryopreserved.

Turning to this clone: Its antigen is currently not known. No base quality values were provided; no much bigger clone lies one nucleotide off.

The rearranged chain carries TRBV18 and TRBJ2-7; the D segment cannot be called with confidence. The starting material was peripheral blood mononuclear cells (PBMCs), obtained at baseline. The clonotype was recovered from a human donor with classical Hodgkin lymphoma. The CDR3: CASSPSSGEQYF. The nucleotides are TGTGCCAGCTCACCATCTAGTGGGGAGCAGTACTTC.